The clone carrying this T cell receptor (beta chain) was observed many times. Its specificity is unknown. The sample belongs to a study of T cells in Graves' hyperthyroidism and ophthalmopathy. Study-wide points: Through a model of 13 V-J features, ophthalmopathy was separated from stable hyperthyroidism.

Researchers amplified the TCR beta CDR3 regions from RNA transcripts. In the first-round RT-PCR of the TCR CDR3, the HTBI primer set was used. TCRdb ran MiXCR on the multiplex PCR reads and lists one entry per CDR3 protein. Found here are about 300,000 distinct CDR3 sequences, around 19% of them singletons; the top ten hold less than 40%. In germline, CDR1 is MNHEY, CDR2 SMNVEV (reference sequence). The CDR3 has 14 amino acids. V was shortened by 6 bases and J by 2 bases, with 11 bases between the two germline ends. Patients with uncontrolled infections, other autoimmune diseases, pregnancy or lactation were excluded. Clinical symptoms, serum thyroxine, TRAb, thyroid ultrasound and orbital computed tomography informed diagnoses.

The clonotype was recovered from a man aged 45-60 years with Graves' ophthalmopathy. V is TRBV27 and J is TRBJ1-5; possible D gene TRBD1, 5 bases. The sample comprised blood. CDR3 nucleotide sequence: TGTGCCAGCAGCTTAGGGGATGGCAATCAGCCCCAGCATTTT. Translated: CASSLGDGNQPQHF.